This T cell receptor (beta chain) was observed in a study of blood T cell repertoires in COVID-19. The repertoire was sequenced with immunoSEQ multiplex PCR; TCRdb's copy has only in-frame clones and lacks some. Among fewer than 350,000 clones listed, 85% were seen once. The sample holds a few counts of this clone. Cohorts were determined from participant-reported clinical history. The TCR originated in a woman aged 45-65 years who had recovered from COVID-19. Specimen: PBMCs or T cells enriched from blood (not recorded which).

The CDR3 loop is CASKPDRHSNYGYTF. CDR3 nucleotides: TGTGCCAGCAAACCGGACAGACATTCTAACTATGGCTACACCTTC. The V and J genes are TRBV2 and TRBJ1-2, with D perhaps matching TRBD1 (6 bases). Germline CDR1 and CDR2: SNHLY and FYNNEI. Trimming took 7 bases from V and 0 from J, leaving 15 bases between them. The CDR3 length is 15 residues.